The TCR beta chain under discussion was sequenced for a study of patients and donors after allogeneic stem cell transplantation. One entry per CDR3 protein results from TCRdb running MiXCR on the RT-PCR reads. The repertoire holds hundreds of thousands of distinct CDR3 sequences, with around 40% as singletons. The CDR3 loop spans 13 amino acids. Trimming stripped 6 bases from V and 4 bases from J, with 12 bases between. The chain carries TRBV12-3 or TRBV12-4 and TRBJ1-2, with TRBD1 as a possible D gene (6 bases). The TCR originated in a human donor who was either an allogeneic HSCT recipient or a stem cell or donor lymphocyte infusion donor (not recorded which). It is not recorded whose cells these are; they may come from a transplant donor. Source material: blood, either unsorted or a sorted T cell fraction (not recorded which). As DNA, the CDR3 is TGTGCCAGCAGATTTGGAGGGGGCTATGGCTACACCTTC. It translates to CASRFGGGYGYTF.